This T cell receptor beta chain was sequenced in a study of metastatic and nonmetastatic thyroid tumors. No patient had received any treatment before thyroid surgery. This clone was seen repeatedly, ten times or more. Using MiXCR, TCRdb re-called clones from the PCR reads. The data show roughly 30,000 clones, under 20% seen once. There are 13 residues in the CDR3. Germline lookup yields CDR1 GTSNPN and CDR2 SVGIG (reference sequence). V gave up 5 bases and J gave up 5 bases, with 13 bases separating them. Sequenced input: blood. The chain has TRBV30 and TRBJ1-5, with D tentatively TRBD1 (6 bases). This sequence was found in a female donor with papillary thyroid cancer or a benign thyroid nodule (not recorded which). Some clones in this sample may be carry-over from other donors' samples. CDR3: CAWGQRGDQPQHF. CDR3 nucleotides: TGTGCCTGGGGGCAGAGGGGGGATCAGCCCCAGCATTTT.